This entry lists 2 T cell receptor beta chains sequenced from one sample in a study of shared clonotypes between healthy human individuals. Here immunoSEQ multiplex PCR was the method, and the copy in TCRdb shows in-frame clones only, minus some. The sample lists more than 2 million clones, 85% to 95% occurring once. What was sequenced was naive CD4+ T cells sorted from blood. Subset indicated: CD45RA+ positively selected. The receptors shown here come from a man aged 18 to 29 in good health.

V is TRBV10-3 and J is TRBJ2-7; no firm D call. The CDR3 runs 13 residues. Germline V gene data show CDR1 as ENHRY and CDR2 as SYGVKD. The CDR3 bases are TGTGCGTCAGGCGGCAGCCCCTCCTACGAGCAGTACTTC. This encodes CASGGSPSYEQYF.

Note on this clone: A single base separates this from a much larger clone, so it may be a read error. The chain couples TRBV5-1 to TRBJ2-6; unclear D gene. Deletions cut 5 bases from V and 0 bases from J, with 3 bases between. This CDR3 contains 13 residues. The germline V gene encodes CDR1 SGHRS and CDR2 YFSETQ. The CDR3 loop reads CASRNSGANVLTF. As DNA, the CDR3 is TGCGCCAGCAGGAACTCTGGGGCCAACGTCCTGACTTTC.